The T cell receptor beta chain described here comes from a study of follicular helper T cells after annual influenza vaccination. Overall study context: Across the 2013-2014, 2014-2015 and 2015-2016 vaccination seasons, some subjects were resampled.

TCRdb keeps only in-frame clones here, not all; method: immunoSEQ multiplex PCR. Seen here are about 11,000 clones, 82% observed once, and the top ten hold more than 0.7%. Study findings and constraints: Each annual vaccination recalled recurring oligoclonal ICOS+CD38+ cTfh clonotypes. For non-cTfh compartments, undersampling could not be ruled out.

This clone appeared a single time. Its antigen is not identified. V was trimmed by 2 bases and J by 7 bases, leaving 15 bases between them. Germline values: CDR1 SGDLS, CDR2 YYNGEE. The CDR3 length is 14 residues. The rearrangement links TRBV9 to TRBJ1-1; a weak D match, TRBD1 (6 bases). Material: CXCR5- memory CD4+ T cells sorted from blood, obtained 6 weeks after influenza vaccination. The sequence came from an adult who received the influenza vaccine. In DNA, the CDR3 is TGTGCCAGCAGCGTGCCCCCACAGGGTGGTGAAGCTTTCTTT. Amino acids: CASSVPPQGGEAFF.